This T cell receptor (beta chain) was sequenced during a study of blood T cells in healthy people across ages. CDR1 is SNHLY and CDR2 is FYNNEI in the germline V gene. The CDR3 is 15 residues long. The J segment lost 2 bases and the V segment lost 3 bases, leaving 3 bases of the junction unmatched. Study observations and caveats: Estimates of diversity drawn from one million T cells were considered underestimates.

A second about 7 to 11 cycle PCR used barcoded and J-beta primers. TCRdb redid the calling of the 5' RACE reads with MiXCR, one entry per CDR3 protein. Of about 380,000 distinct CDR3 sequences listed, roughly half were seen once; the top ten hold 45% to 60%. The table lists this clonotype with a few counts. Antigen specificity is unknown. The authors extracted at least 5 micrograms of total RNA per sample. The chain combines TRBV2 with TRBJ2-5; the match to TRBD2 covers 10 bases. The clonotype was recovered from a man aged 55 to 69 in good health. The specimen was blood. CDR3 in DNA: TGTGCCAGCAGTGAGATAGCGGGGGGACAAGAGACCCAGTACTTC. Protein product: CASSEIAGGQETQYF.